A single sample is the source of the 31 T cell receptor beta chains below, sequenced in a study of blood T cell repertoires in COVID-19. Sequencing was performed with immunoSEQ multiplex PCR; in TCRdb, only in-frame clones are kept and a portion is missing. Of over 130,000 clones in the sample, around 85% are singletons; the top ten hold roughly 3.4%. The sequencing sample was made of peripheral blood. These TCRs come from a man aged 70 or older with acute or convalescent COVID-19.

The rearrangement joins TRBV2 to TRBJ2-3; TRBD2 agrees at 8 bases. Germline V gene data show CDR1 as SNHLY and CDR2 as FYNNEI. CDR3 length equals 12 residues. Trimming at V came to 7 bases and at J to 3 bases, leaving 0 bases not matched to a gene. The CDR3: CASKRETDTQYF. CDR3 bases: TGTGCCAGCAAGCGGGAGACAGATACGCAGTATTTT.

The genes are TRBV4-3 and TRBJ2-3; 12 nucleotides line up with TRBD2. The CDR3 extends over 17 amino acids. Germline V gives CDR1 LGHNA, CDR2 YSLEER. Trimming at V came to 0 bases and at J to 5 bases, leaving 6 bases not matched to a gene. The DNA for the CDR3 is TGCGCCAGCAGCCAAGATCTAGCGGGAGGGATAGGAGATACGCAGTATTTT. This gives the protein CASSQDLAGGIGDTQYF.

In its sample, this clone was seen many times. The V call is TRBV7-2, the J call TRBJ2-1; D not certain. V was clipped by 0 bases and J by 9 bases, with 6 bases between them. This CDR3 has 12 residues. Germline V gives CDR1 SGHTA, CDR2 FQGNSA. The CDR3 DNA reads TGTGCCAGCAGCTTAGCTTGGAGTGAGCAGTTCTTC. This codes for CASSLAWSEQFF.

The rearrangement links TRBV7-2 to TRBJ1-5; no clear D. The V end was cut by 5 bases, the J end by 3 bases, with 14 bases between. The CDR3 contains 15 residues. CDR1 is SGHTA, CDR2 FQGNSA, per germline. The CDR3 here is CASSPSGIYNQPQHF. The CDR3 coding sequence is TGTGCCAGCAGCCCGTCCGGGATCTACAATCAGCCCCAGCATTTT.

The rearrangement joins TRBV11-2 to TRBJ2-1, with TRBD1 matching over 7 bases. The germline CDR1 and CDR2 sequences are SGHAT and FQNNGV. The CDR3 is made up of 15 amino acids. The V and J ends lost 5 bases and 6 bases, in that order; junction bases with no gene match: 10. CDR3 loop: CASSHRDSQFNEQFF. The CDR3 coding sequence is TGTGCCAGCAGCCACCGGGACAGCCAATTCAATGAGCAGTTCTTC.

The chain links TRBV10-3 to TRBJ2-3; TRBD2 aligns across 14 bases. Germline V gives CDR1 ENHRY, CDR2 SYGVKD. The CDR3 runs to 14 residues. J was trimmed by 6 bases and V by 9 bases; bases with no gene match: 5. The CDR3 spells CAIRLAGGVDTQYF. CDR3 coding DNA: TGTGCCATTAGACTAGCGGGAGGGGTCGATACGCAGTATTTT.

The chain combines TRBV7-6 with TRBJ2-7, with unresolved D. CDR1 and CDR2 from the germline V gene are SGHVS and FNYEAQ. CDR3 length: 15 amino acids. With 5 bases removed from V and 0 bases from J, the gap between germline ends came to 14 bases. The CDR3 nucleotides read TGTGCCAGCAGCCCCGCCCCAACCAGCTCCTACGAGCAGTACTTC. This translates into CASSPAPTSSYEQYF.

The chain combines TRBV18 with TRBJ1-2; D gene ambiguous. Trimming left V 1 base short and J 7 bases short, with 7 bases between. The CDR3 sequence is 12 residues long. Looked up from germline, CDR1 is KGHSH and CDR2 is LQKENI. CDR3 sequence: CASSPRSGGYTF. CDR3 DNA: TGTGCCAGCTCACCACGCTCCGGTGGCTACACCTTC.

V usage is TRBV11-1 and J usage is TRBJ1-4, with D unclear. The V and J ends lost 4 bases and 4 bases respectively, with 7 bases between them. This CDR3 spans 13 amino acids. The germline V gene encodes CDR1 SGHAT and CDR2 FQDESV (reference sequence). CDR3: CASSSGGNEKLFF. The CDR3 nucleotides read TGTGCCAGCAGCTCGGGAGGTAATGAAAAACTGTTTTTT.

The rearrangement links TRBV4-3 to TRBJ2-1; 10 bases match TRBD2. Germline CDR1 and CDR2: LGHNA and YSLEER. This CDR3 contains 17 residues. The J segment lost 4 bases and the V segment lost 0 bases, leaving 6 bases of the junction unmatched. CDR3: CASSQDRAGGKYNEQFF. CDR3 DNA: TGCGCCAGCAGCCAAGATCGAGCGGGAGGGAAATACAATGAGCAGTTCTTC.

This clone is a singleton in its sample. This rearrangement joins TRBV6-5 to TRBJ2-7, with 10 bases that match TRBD2. This CDR3 is built from 15 residues. The V segment lost 6 bases and the J segment 1 base; nucleotides outside the gene matches: 6. Germline values: CDR1 MNHEY, CDR2 SVGAGI. The CDR3 reads CASRPLAGDSYEQYF. The CDR3 region has the DNA TGTGCCAGCAGGCCCCTAGCGGGGGATTCCTACGAGCAGTACTTC.

The V call is TRBV28, the J call TRBJ1-3; 8 bases are a match to TRBD1. CDR3 length: 20 residues. Trimming took 6 bases from V and 0 from J; bases not matched to a gene: 19. Germline V gene lookup returns CDR1 MDHEN and CDR2 SYDVKM. For the CDR3, the DNA is TGTGCCAGCAGGACGGACAGGGCCACCGCCTTTGCCTTCTCTGGAAACACCATATATTTT. This translates into CASRTDRATAFAFSGNTIYF.

This rearrangement joins TRBV2 to TRBJ1-4; D might be TRBD1 (6 bases). CDR1 and CDR2 (germline): SNHLY, FYNNEI. V lost 3 bases, J lost 2 bases, and 7 bases lay in between. This CDR3 region has 14 residues. The CDR3 spells CASSDGQTNEKLFF. The CDR3 coding sequence is TGTGCCAGCAGTGATGGACAGACTAATGAAAAACTGTTTTTT.

The chain uses TRBV4-3 and TRBJ2-7; TRBD2 aligns across 12 bases. This CDR3 is 17 amino acids long. Trimming cost V 4 bases and J 0 bases; bases outside gene matches: 7. CDR1 and CDR2 from the germline V gene are LGHNA and YSLEER. CDR3 sequence (DNA): TGCGCCAGCAGCCCCGGACTAGCGGGACTAAGCTCCTACGAGCAGTACTTC. Amino acids: CASSPGLAGLSSYEQYF.

This clone was counted between two and nine times. The chain employs TRBV6-5 and TRBJ2-7; 7 bases fit TRBD2. Germline loops: CDR1 MNHEY, CDR2 SVGAGI. J gave up 1 base and V 10 bases, and 7 bases lay outside the gene matches. This CDR3 spans 13 amino acids. The CDR3 sequence: CATKPSGSYEQYF. Written as DNA, the CDR3 is TGTGCCACCAAACCTAGCGGATCCTACGAGCAGTACTTC.

The gene calls are TRBV6-1 and TRBJ1-5, with a possible D match to TRBD1 (6 bases). CDR3 length equals 17 residues. Germline V CDR1 and CDR2: MNHNS, SASEGT. The V end lost 2 bases, the J end lost 0 bases, and 14 bases lay between the germline ends. The CDR3, as DNA: TGTGCCAGCAGTGAATCCGGCAGGGGAGCTAGCAATCAGCCCCAGCATTTT. Translated: CASSESGRGASNQPQHF.

This clone is a singleton in its sample. This chain links TRBV28 with TRBJ1-5; D remains unclear. Germline CDR1 reads MDHEN; CDR2 reads SYDVKM. V lost 3 bases to trimming and J lost 4 bases, with 4 bases between them. The CDR3 is made up of 12 amino acids. CDR3 nucleotide sequence: TGTGCCAGCAGTTTTCCTAATCAGCCCCAGCATTTT. Protein product: CASSFPNQPQHF.

The gene calls are TRBV29-1 and TRBJ2-3, with 9 nucleotides matching TRBD2. The germline V gene has CDR1 SQVTM and CDR2 ANQGSEA. This CDR3 is built from 15 residues. V gave up 3 bases and J gave up 2 bases; unmatched junction bases: 6. CDR3 sequence reads: CSVDSTSGFTDTQYF. The CDR3 nucleotides read TGCAGCGTTGACTCGACTAGCGGATTCACAGATACGCAGTATTTT.

This clone was seen once. V and J are TRBV3-1 (or the pseudogene TRBV3-2) and TRBJ2-1, with a weak D call TRBD2 (5 bases). This CDR3 has 13 residues. Trimming cost V 5 bases and J 6 bases, with 11 bases left between them. In germline, CDR1 is LGHDT, CDR2 YNNKEL (reference sequence). The CDR3 spells CASSYASTNEQFF. CDR3 DNA sequence: TGTGCCAGCAGCTATGCTAGCACCAATGAGCAGTTCTTC.

This clone was detected once. V gene TRBV29-1 combines with J gene TRBJ2-5; the match to TRBD2 covers 8 bases. V lost 3 bases, J lost 2 bases, and 2 bases stayed unmatched. The germline gives CDR1 SQVTM, CDR2 ANQGSEA. The CDR3 totals 13 residues. The CDR3 is CSVDGTRQETQYF. The CDR3 nucleotides are TGCAGCGTTGACGGGACTAGACAAGAGACCCAGTACTTC. The full variable domain, completed using reference TRBV29-1 and TRBJ2-5, is SAVISQKPSRDICQRGTSLTIQCQVDSQVTMMFWYRQQPGQSLTLIATANQGSEATYESGFVIDKFPISRPNLTFSTLTVSNMSPEDSSIYLCSVDGTRQETQYFGPGTRLLVL.

This chain uses TRBV27 with TRBJ2-3; TRBD1 matches 11 bases. The CDR3 loop spans 17 amino acids. CDR1 is MNHEY, CDR2 SMNVEV, per germline (reference sequence). V was clipped by 0 bases and J by 4 bases; unmatched bases: 6. The CDR3 DNA reads TGTGCCAGCAGTTTATCGCGGGGACAGGGGGTCCCAGATACGCAGTATTTT. Amino acids: CASSLSRGQGVPDTQYF.

The chain combines TRBV7-2 with TRBJ1-6, with D perhaps matching TRBD1 (6 bases). The germline gives CDR1 SGHTA, CDR2 FQGNSA. V was trimmed by 4 bases and J by 9 bases, leaving 19 bases between them. This CDR3 is 16 amino acids long. The CDR3, as DNA: TGTGCCAGCAGCTATACGACGGGACAAACGGGTTCACCCCTCCACTTT. It encodes CASSYTTGQTGSPLHF.

This rearrangement joins TRBV7-9 to TRBJ1-2; no clear D. In germline, CDR1 is SEHNR, CDR2 FQNEAQ (reference sequence). The CDR3 spans 14 residues. The germline V and J ends were trimmed by 8 bases and 6 bases, with 19 bases remaining between them. CDR3 in DNA: TGTGCCAGCTCACCCCCCCGAAGAACTCATGGCTACACCTTC. It translates to CASSPPRRTHGYTF.

V usage is TRBV28 and J usage is TRBJ2-1; 8 bases are shared with TRBD2. J was trimmed by 8 bases and V by 8 bases; bases with no gene match: 11. Germline loops: CDR1 MDHEN, CDR2 SYDVKM. The CDR3 extends over 14 amino acids. The CDR3 bases are TGTGCCAGCCAAACTAGCGGATCCGTATATGAGCAGTTCTTC. Its translation is CASQTSGSVYEQFF.

The rearrangement links TRBV21-1 to TRBJ1-1; the DNA was not compared with TRBD1, the D call given in the table. TRBV21-1 is labeled a pseudogene. The CDR3 runs to 16 residues. The DNA of the CDR3 is TGTGCCAGCAGCAAAAGGGGACAGTTCATGAACACTGAAGCTTTCTTT. This translates into CASSKRGQFMNTEAFF.

The gene calls are TRBV6-2 or TRBV6-3 and TRBJ2-1, with 8 bases that match TRBD2. This CDR3 comprises 15 residues. Unmatched junction bases numbered 14, after V lost 6 bases and J lost 10 bases. From germline, CDR1 is MNHEY and CDR2 SVGEGT. Here the CDR3 DNA reads TGTGCCAGCAGCTCCAATGCAGCGGGAGTAGGCGAGCAGTTCTTC. Protein sequence: CASSSNAAGVGEQFF.

This clone was found once. This sequence joins TRBV4-1 and TRBJ1-5; 8 nucleotides match TRBD1. V dropped 6 bases and J dropped 6; count of bases not matched to a gene: 7. The CDR3 is 14 amino acids. Germline CDR1 and CDR2: MGHRA and YSYEKL. The CDR3 region is CASSHTGGVQPQHF. CDR3 coding DNA: TGCGCCAGCAGTCATACAGGGGGAGTTCAGCCCCAGCATTTT.

V and J are TRBV15 and TRBJ2-1; D might be TRBD1 (6 bases). This CDR3 has 17 residues. Germline V lookup: CDR1 LNHNV, CDR2 YYDKDF (reference sequence). With 1 base removed from V and 3 bases from J, the gap between germline ends came to 16 bases. This CDR3 is CATSRGGGPRLYNEQFF. The CDR3 bases are TGTGCCACCAGCAGAGGAGGGGGTCCCCGCCTCTACAATGAGCAGTTCTTC.

The chain is built from TRBV9 and TRBJ2-5, with TRBD2 identical over 10 bases. CDR1 is SGDLS and CDR2 is YYNGEE in the germline V gene. The CDR3 is 15 amino acids. The V and J ends lost 0 bases and 5 bases, in that order; junction bases with no gene match: 4. CDR3 DNA sequence: TGTGCCAGCAGCGTAGGGGGGACTAGCGACGAGACCCAGTACTTC. It encodes CASSVGGTSDETQYF.

J is TRBJ2-1 and V is TRBV5-6; 7 bases map to TRBD2. Germline lookup yields CDR1 SGHDT and CDR2 YYEEEE. The trim removed 3 bases at V and 2 bases at J, leaving 5 bases unmatched. CDR3 length: 15 amino acids. The CDR3 DNA sequence: TGTGCCAGCAGCTCTAGCGGAAGTCCCTACAATGAGCAGTTCTTC. This translates into CASSSSGSPYNEQFF. The whole variable domain, remainder taken from reference TRBV5-6 and TRBJ2-1, is DAGVTQSPTHLIKTRGQQVTLRCSPKSGHDTVSWYQQALGQGPQFIFQYYEEEERQRGNFPDRFSGHQFPNYSSELNVNALLLGDSALYLCASSSSGSPYNEQFFGPGTRLTVL.

The chain combines TRBV28 with TRBJ1-2; D remains ambiguous. Per the germline V gene, CDR1 is MDHEN and CDR2 is SYDVKM. This CDR3 has 12 amino acids. V lost 5 bases and J 3 bases, leaving 7 bases between the germline ends. The CDR3 spells CASSPRDYGYTF. The CDR3 coding sequence is TGTGCCAGCAGTCCCCGGGACTATGGCTACACCTTC.